This paragraph reports one TCR beta chain. Its specificity is unknown. These data come from a study of beta chain features in type 1 diabetes. The CDR3 has 14 residues. Germline CDR1 reads SGHTA; CDR2 reads FQGTGA. V lost 5 bases, J lost 1 base, and 3 bases stayed unmatched. Expressed TCRB transcripts were sequenced because the isolated RNA had all been reverse transcribed beforehand. Sequenced by immunoSEQ multiplex PCR; TCRdb stores in-frame clones only, minus some. The table lists over 150,000 clones, about 8.5% of them singletons. CD45RO/CCR7/CD25/CD127/CD95/CD27 staining was used to isolate CD4+ naive, central memory, regulatory and stem cell-like memory cells by sorting. In all sorted populations, purity surpassed 95%. General study findings and limits: Individuals with type 1 diabetes displayed fewer insertions and more deletions at VDJ junctions.

The specimen was central memory CD4+ T cells from blood. This receptor was obtained from a man between 18 and 35 years old in good health. V usage is TRBV7-3 and J usage is TRBJ2-5, with 8 bases lining up with TRBD2. In nucleotides, the CDR3 is TGTGCCAGCAGCCCTAGCGGGTCCCAAGAGACCCAGTACTTC. Translating it yields CASSPSGSQETQYF.